These 12 T cell receptor beta chains originate from one sample sequenced in a study of T cell responses to AZD1222 COVID-19 vaccine (dated by TCRdb to 2020 to 2022). Library prep was done by the immunoSEQ multiplex PCR assay. The source is immuneACCESS, and TCRdb retained only in-frame sequences with V and J called. Part of the clones is not carried over; for the studies checked, unresolved V genes explain less than half of this, and the remainder is unexplained. For this sample the table gives 90,000 to 150,000 clones, of which around 87% were detected only once. Of the sample, less than 4.5% is held by the ten largest clones. According to the study, the label for this sample's time point signals: baseline before first vaccination. The source was peripheral blood, collected on day 0 of AZD1222 vaccination. These receptors were obtained from an adult in good health.

V is TRBV3-1 (or the pseudogene TRBV3-2) and J is TRBJ1-1; tentative D call: TRBD1 (5 bases). The CDR3 consists of 13 residues. Germline values: CDR1 LGHDT, CDR2 YNNKEL (reference sequence). Trimming stripped 2 bases from V and 4 bases from J, with 8 bases between. The CDR3 loop reads CASSQRQGTEAFF. The CDR3 DNA is TGTGCCAGCAGCCAAAGGCAGGGCACTGAAGCTTTCTTT.

This sequence joins TRBV2 and TRBJ1-6; no firm D call. This CDR3 is 12 amino acids long. The V gene's germline CDR1 is SNHLY and CDR2 FYNNEI. V was shortened by 8 bases and J by 6 bases, with 8 bases between the two germline ends. The CDR3 loop reads CASQTLNSPLHF. In nucleotides, the CDR3 is TGTGCCAGCCAGACACTTAATTCACCCCTCCACTTT.

The chain recombines TRBV7-3 with TRBJ2-1; D might be TRBD1 or TRBD2, each matching 5 bases. V was shortened by 5 bases and J by 9 bases, with 14 bases between the two germline ends. Germline CDR1 is SGHTA and CDR2 is FQGTGA. The CDR3 is made up of 13 amino acids. DNA of the CDR3: TGTGCCAGCAGCCCCGCGGATGGGACTGAGCAGTTCTTC. It specifies CASSPADGTEQFF. Variable domain in full (rest from reference TRBV7-3 and TRBJ2-1): GAGVSQTPSNKVTEKGKYVELRCDPISGHTALYWYRQSLGQGPEFLIYFQGTGAADDSGLPNDRFFAVRPEGSVSTLKIQRTERGDSAVYLCASSPADGTEQFFGPGTRLTVL.

The chain couples TRBV19 to TRBJ1-3; the D is unclear. The CDR3 runs to 16 residues. Trimming stripped 1 base from V and 2 bases from J, with 12 bases between. Germline CDR1 LNHDA, CDR2 SQIVND (reference sequence). The CDR3 coding sequence is TGTGCCAGTAGTATAGGGCGGGGAGCGGCTGGAAACACCATATATTTT. It yields the protein CASSIGRGAAGNTIYF.

This chain uses TRBV6-6 with TRBJ1-3, with TRBD1 identical over 7 bases. Looked up from germline, CDR1 is MNHNY and CDR2 is SVGAGI (reference sequence). J gave up 2 bases and V 2 bases, and 0 bases lay outside the gene matches. The CDR3 runs 14 residues. CDR3 loop: CASSYGTAGNTIYF. CDR3 DNA: TGTGCCAGCAGTTACGGGACAGCTGGAAACACCATATATTTT.

This chain connects TRBV25-1 to TRBJ1-6, with D possibly matching TRBD1 (6 bases). CDR1 and CDR2 from the germline V gene are MGHDK and SYGVNS. This CDR3 contains 16 residues. The V end was cut by 6 bases, the J end by 7 bases, with 19 bases between. CDR3 loop: CASRGVQGPGNSPLHF. CDR3 nucleotides: TGTGCCAGCAGAGGAGTGCAGGGGCCGGGGAATTCACCCCTCCACTTT.

CDR3 coding DNA: TGTGCCAGCCCAGGGATGGACACTGAAGCTTTCTTT. Translation gives CASPGMDTEAFF. The rearrangement joins TRBV2 to TRBJ1-1; D possibly corresponds to TRBD1 (5 bases). The V end lost 8 bases, the J end lost 3 bases, and 10 bases lay between the germline ends. The CDR3 extends over 12 amino acids. Germline V gene data show CDR1 as SNHLY and CDR2 as FYNNEI.

The chain is built from TRBV4-3 and TRBJ2-1; 9 bases align to TRBD2. Germline values: CDR1 LGHNA, CDR2 YSLEER. The CDR3 runs to 17 residues. J was trimmed by 7 bases and V by 1 base; bases with no gene match: 11. The CDR3 spells CASSQAQAGGLRNEQFF. Written as DNA, the CDR3 is TGCGCCAGCAGCCAAGCGCAGGCGGGGGGGTTGAGGAATGAGCAGTTCTTC.

V usage is TRBV6-5 and J usage is TRBJ1-6, with D perhaps matching TRBD1 (5 bases). CDR3 size: 15 residues. The germline CDR1 and CDR2 sequences are MNHEY and SVGAGI. The V and J ends lost 2 bases and 7 bases respectively, with 12 bases between them. The CDR3: CASSYAGTDNSPLHF. The CDR3, as DNA: TGTGCCAGCAGTTACGCCGGGACGGACAATTCACCCCTCCACTTT.

The V gene is TRBV18, the J gene TRBJ1-2; TRBD1 aligns across 9 bases. With 3 bases clipped from V and 8 bases from J, the junction kept 16 bases outside the gene matches. Germline V gene sequence: CDR1 KGHSH, CDR2 LQKENI. The CDR3 spans 17 residues. The CDR3 is CASSPTPGQGFFAGYTF. The CDR3 DNA follows: TGTGCCAGCTCACCTACTCCGGGACAGGGCTTCTTTGCGGGCTACACCTTC.

J is TRBJ2-5 and V is TRBV6-1; D perhaps matches TRBD2 (7 bases). The germline CDR1 and CDR2 sequences are MNHNS and SASEGT. With 4 bases removed from V and 3 bases from J, the gap between germline ends came to 18 bases. There are 16 residues in the CDR3. In nucleotides, the CDR3 is TGTGCCAGCAGTGGATTCATCGGGGGGCGGGAAGAGACCCAGTACTTC. It encodes CASSGFIGGREETQYF.

The V gene is TRBV5-5, the J gene TRBJ1-2; no reliable D call. This CDR3 comprises 11 residues. V shed 0 bases and J shed 10 bases, with 7 bases lying between them. The germline CDR1 and CDR2 sequences are SGHKS and YYEKEE (reference sequence). The CDR3 sequence is CASSLVQTYTF. The DNA of the CDR3 is TGTGCCAGCAGCTTGGTACAGACCTACACCTTC.